Listed here are 5 T cell receptor beta chains from one sample, sequenced in a study of T cells in women clearing cervical HPV infection. Produced via immunoSEQ multiplex PCR; TCRdb's table is partial and in-frame only. Its table lists 30,000 to 35,000 clones. The sequencing input was blood buffy coat. The receptors here all came from a woman between 18 and 70 years old with a cervical HPV16 infection that either progressed to CIN3+ or cleared (not recorded which).

Turning to this clone: The observed sequence ends 3 residues before the CDR3 terminus, with the missing tail filled in from the germline J gene. This chain joins TRBV23-1 and TRBJ2-3, with 7 positions matching TRBD1. TRBV23-1 is known as an ORF, though its function is uncertain. This CDR3 has 16 amino acids. CDR3 in amino acids: CASTYDRDYSNQPQYF. The CDR3 bases that were read are TGCGCCAGCACATACGACAGGGATTATAGCAATCAGCCG.

As for this clone: The CDR3 end is not reached by the read, which stops 3 residues before it; the germline J gene fills it in. The chain joins TRBV2 to TRBJ2-7; 13 nucleotides agree with TRBD2. CDR1 SNHLY and CDR2 FYNNEI come from the germline V gene. V lost 3 bases to trimming and J lost 2 bases; unmatched junction nucleotides: 4. This CDR3 has 16 amino acids. The CDR3 loop reads CASSDHGTSGTYEQYF. The DNA read from the CDR3 is TGTGCCAGCAGTGACCACGGGACTAGCGGGACCTACGAG.

Comment on this clone: The CDR3 extends 3 residues past the end of the read, so its final part is completed from the germline J gene. The same CDR3 also results from other DNA sequences found in this sample. The J gene is TRBJ1-1, the V gene TRBV29-1, with TRBD1 as a possible D gene (5 bases). Germline assignment: CDR1 SQVTM and CDR2 ANQGSEA. This CDR3 is 12 amino acids long. Deletions cut 7 bases from V and 5 bases from J, with 14 bases between. The CDR3 DNA, read in part, is TGCAGCGCTCGACCCGGGGGAACTGAA. This gives the protein CSARPGGTE. The entire CDR3 protein reads CSARPGGTEAFF.

In the case of this clone: The CDR3 end falls 3 residues outside the read, so it is completed with the germline J gene. The chain uses TRBV7-9 and TRBJ2-4, with 8 bases aligning to TRBD1. Germline V gene data show CDR1 as SEHNR and CDR2 as FQNEAQ (reference sequence). The CDR3 runs 14 residues. The CDR3 is CASSRGQGDYGQYF. The sequenced CDR3 bases are TGTGCCAGCAGCAGAGGACAGGGAGATTACGGT.

About this clone: Read sequence stops 3 residues before the CDR3 end, and the germline J gene provides the missing end. The chain recombines TRBV6-2 or TRBV6-3 with TRBJ1-2, with 8 bases lining up with TRBD1. Germline loops: CDR1 MNHEY, CDR2 SVGEGT. The CDR3 is made up of 15 amino acids. The sequenced part of the CDR3 DNA is TGTGCCAGCAGTTACCCCGGACAGGGAGTGGATACC. Translation: CASSYPGQGVDT. Given in full, the CDR3 is CASSYPGQGVDTYTF.